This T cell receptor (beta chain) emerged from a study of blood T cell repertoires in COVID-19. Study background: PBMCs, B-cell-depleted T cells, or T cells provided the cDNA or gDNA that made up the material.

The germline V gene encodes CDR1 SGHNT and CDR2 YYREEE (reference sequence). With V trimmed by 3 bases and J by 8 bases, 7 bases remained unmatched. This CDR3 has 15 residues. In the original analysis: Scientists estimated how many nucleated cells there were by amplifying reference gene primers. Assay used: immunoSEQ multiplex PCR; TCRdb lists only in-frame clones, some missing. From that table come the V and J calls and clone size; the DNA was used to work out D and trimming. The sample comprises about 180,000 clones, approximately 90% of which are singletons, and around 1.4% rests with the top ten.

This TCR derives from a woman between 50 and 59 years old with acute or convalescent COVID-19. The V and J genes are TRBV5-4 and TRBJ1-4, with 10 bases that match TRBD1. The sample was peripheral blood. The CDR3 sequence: CASSWGGTGDEKLFF. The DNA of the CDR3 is TGTGCCAGCAGCTGGGGTGGGACAGGGGACGAAAAACTGTTTTTT.